This is a list of T cell receptor beta chains from one sample in a study of cytomegalovirus exposure and HLA in healthy donors. Using immunoSEQ multiplex PCR, the repertoire was profiled, and TCRdb retains in-frame clones only, with some absent. This table holds hundreds of thousands of clones, roughly 83% found once. The source material was PBMCs. The source of these receptors is a woman aged 18-29 years in good health and CMV-seronegative. CDR3s include the opening cysteine and the closing phenylalanine or tryptophan. Each record gives: CDR3 protein, CDR3 DNA, V gene, J gene, D gene, clone size, CDR3 length. A D gene is named only where the DNA matches it firmly. The listing skips clone size in some rows; elsewhere it reads once, few, many or a size class.

CDR3: CASSQGLAGGPNEQFF
DNA: TGTGCCAGCAGCCAGGGACTAGCGGGAGGCCCTAATGAGCAGTTCTTC
V: TRBV4-2
J: TRBJ2-1
D: TRBD2
size: few
length: 16

CDR3: CASSGTSWQETQYF
DNA: TGTGCCAGCAGCGGGACTAGCTGGCAAGAGACCCAGTACTTC
V: TRBV7-9
J: TRBJ2-5
D: TRBD2
size: .
length: 14

CDR3: CASSLSNRQVYGYTF
DNA: TGTGCCAGCAGTTTATCGAACCGACAGGTCTATGGCTACACCTTC
V: TRBV27
J: TRBJ1-2
D: .
size: .
length: 15

CDR3: CASSLGEIQGATNEKLFF
DNA: TGTGCCAGCAGTTTGGGTGAGATCCAGGGGGCAACTAATGAAAAACTGTTTTTT
V: TRBV28
J: TRBJ1-4
D: TRBD1
size: .
length: 18

CDR3: CAWSVGGGLTDTQYF
DNA: TGTGCCTGGAGTGTAGGAGGGGGGCTGACAGATACGCAGTATTTT
V: TRBV30
J: TRBJ2-3
D: .
size: .
length: 15

CDR3: CASSQEVTGGNQPQHF
DNA: TGTGCCAGCAGCCAAGAAGTGACAGGGGGCAATCAGCCCCAGCATTTT
V: TRBV4-2
J: TRBJ1-5
D: TRBD1
size: .
length: 16

CDR3: CAWRSTQGVNYGYTF
DNA: TGTGCCTGGAGAAGTACTCAAGGGGTAAACTATGGCTACACCTTC
V: TRBV30
J: TRBJ1-2
D: .
size: .
length: 15

CDR3: CASSHPGTGDGRTQYF
DNA: TGCGCCAGCAGCCACCCCGGGACAGGGGACGGAAGGACCCAGTACTTC
V: TRBV4-1
J: TRBJ2-5
D: TRBD1
size: .
length: 16

CDR3: CASSLGVLAGDGDTQYF
DNA: TGCGCCAGCAGCTTGGGCGTCCTAGCGGGAGATGGAGATACGCAGTATTTT
V: TRBV5-1
J: TRBJ2-3
D: TRBD2
size: .
length: 17

CDR3: CASSPEPGRYYEQYF
DNA: TGCGCCAGCAGCCCTGAACCGGGACGGTACTACGAGCAGTACTTC
V: TRBV5-1
J: TRBJ2-7
D: .
size: .
length: 15

CDR3: CASSFQTSGEPYEQYF
DNA: TGTGCCAGCAGCTTCCAGACTAGCGGGGAGCCCTACGAGCAGTACTTC
V: TRBV7-8
J: TRBJ2-7
D: TRBD2
size: .
length: 16

CDR3: CATSRVGTGNPDEQFF
DNA: TGTGCCACCAGCAGAGTGGGCACAGGGAATCCGGATGAGCAGTTCTTC
V: TRBV15
J: TRBJ2-1
D: .
size: few
length: 16

CDR3: CASVGGLNTGELFF
DNA: TGTGCCAGCGTGGGAGGCTTGAACACCGGGGAGCTGTTTTTT
V: TRBV13
J: TRBJ2-2
D: .
size: .
length: 14

CDR3: CASSLGAGTGELFF
DNA: TGTGCCAGCAGTTTAGGGGCAGGGACCGGGGAGCTGTTTTTT
V: TRBV28
J: TRBJ2-2
D: .
size: few
length: 14

CDR3: CAWTPDRMNTEAFF
DNA: TGTGCCTGGACCCCGGACAGGATGAACACTGAAGCTTTCTTT
V: TRBV30
J: TRBJ1-1
D: TRBD1
size: .
length: 14

CDR3: CASSVGRLAGQETQYF
DNA: TGTGCCAGCAGCGTAGGGAGACTAGCGGGGCAAGAGACCCAGTACTTC
V: TRBV9
J: TRBJ2-5
D: TRBD2
size: once
length: 16

CDR3: CASSSNRGANSPLHF
DNA: TGTGCCAGCAGCTCGAACAGGGGGGCGAATTCACCCCTCCACTTT
V: TRBV7-9
J: TRBJ1-6
D: TRBD1
size: .
length: 15

CDR3: CASSLAGETQYF
DNA: TGTGCCAGCAGCTTAGCGGGAGAGACCCAGTACTTC
V: TRBV7-2
J: TRBJ2-5
D: .
size: .
length: 12

CDR3: CASSGTTNEQYF
DNA: TGTGCCAGCAGTGGGACAACCAACGAGCAGTACTTC
V: TRBV27
J: TRBJ2-7
D: .
size: .
length: 12

CDR3: CASSEGGTANYEQYF
DNA: TGTGCCAGCAGTGAAGGGGGGACAGCGAACTACGAGCAGTACTTC
V: TRBV6-1
J: TRBJ2-7
D: TRBD1
size: .
length: 15

CDR3: CASSLARQPQHF
DNA: TGTGCCAGCTCTCTCGCTAGGCAGCCCCAGCATTTT
V: TRBV18
J: TRBJ1-5
D: .
size: .
length: 12

CDR3: CSVEMGGLQGEQFF
DNA: TGCAGCGTTGAAATGGGGGGGCTTCAGGGTGAGCAGTTCTTC
V: TRBV29-1
J: TRBJ2-1
D: .
size: .
length: 14

CDR3: CASMGGRGETEAFF
DNA: TGTGCCAGCATGGGTGGCAGGGGAGAAACTGAAGCTTTCTTT
V: TRBV2
J: TRBJ1-1
D: .
size: .
length: 14

CDR3: CATSLLGDRDYGYTF
DNA: TGTGCCACCAGCCTGTTAGGGGACAGGGACTATGGCTACACCTTC
V: TRBV15
J: TRBJ1-2
D: TRBD1
size: .
length: 15

CDR3: CASSPGTGVYNEQFF
DNA: TGTGCCAGCAGCCCCGGGACAGGGGTCTACAATGAGCAGTTCTTC
V: TRBV7-2
J: TRBJ2-1
D: TRBD1
size: .
length: 15

CDR3: CASGDSSNEKLFF
DNA: TGTGCCAGTGGGGACAGTTCGAATGAAAAACTGTTTTTT
V: TRBV27
J: TRBJ1-4
D: TRBD1
size: once
length: 13

CDR3: CASSLDGTGVREQYF
DNA: TGTGCCAGCAGCTTGGATGGGACAGGGGTTCGCGAGCAGTACTTC
V: TRBV5-4
J: TRBJ2-7
D: TRBD1
size: .
length: 15

CDR3: CAWIPGQGGYYGYTF
DNA: TGTGCCTGGATCCCCGGACAGGGGGGCTACTATGGCTACACCTTC
V: TRBV30
J: TRBJ1-2
D: TRBD1
size: .
length: 15

CDR3: CSVDSTPVSYGYTF
DNA: TGCAGCGTTGATTCTACCCCGGTTAGCTATGGCTACACCTTC
V: TRBV29-1
J: TRBJ1-2
D: .
size: .
length: 14

CDR3: CASSVGGGTREQYF
DNA: TGTGCCAGCAGCGTAGGGGGAGGGACTAGGGAGCAGTACTTC
V: TRBV9
J: TRBJ2-7
D: TRBD2
size: .
length: 14

CDR3: CASRGLLSGNTIYF
DNA: TGTGCCAGCAGGGGTCTGCTCTCTGGAAACACCATATATTTT
V: TRBV27
J: TRBJ1-3
D: .
size: .
length: 14